This T cell receptor (beta chain) was sequenced for a study of T cells in Graves' hyperthyroidism and ophthalmopathy. Study outcomes and limitations: Ophthalmopathy and stable hyperthyroidism were separated by a 13 V-J model. The blood repertoire included most of the expanded thyroid clonotypes above 0.001.

Diagnosis rested on symptoms, serum thyroxine and TRAb, thyroid ultrasound, and orbital computed tomography. Fresh peripheral blood, about 10 ml of it, supplied the PBMCs. What was amplified from RNA transcripts were TCR beta CDR3 regions. An initial round of RT-PCR targeting the TCR CDR3 relied on the HTBI primer set. TCRdb itself ran the multiplex PCR reads through MiXCR, one entry per CDR3 protein. The sample holds roughly 420,000 distinct CDR3 sequences, 15% to 19% seen once. This clonotype appeared many times. The target antigen is unknown. The V and J ends lost 0 bases and 7 bases, in that order; junction bases with no gene match: 18. The CDR3 has 19 residues. The germline V gene encodes CDR1 SGHRS and CDR2 YFSETQ.

The sequence was obtained from a woman between 18 and 29 years old with Graves' hyperthyroidism. This chain connects TRBV5-1 to TRBJ2-1; the match to TRBD2 covers 8 bases. The sequenced sample was blood. CDR3 amino acids: CASSLARGTGTRVGNEQFF. CDR3 nucleotide sequence: TGCGCCAGCAGCTTGGCACGGGGGACCGGGACTAGGGTAGGAAATGAGCAGTTCTTC.